The present entry profiles one T cell receptor beta chain with its context. This clone has only a few counts. Its specific antigen is unknown. One base away there is no much larger clone; base qualities are not given. Including the terminal cysteine and phenylalanine, the CDR3 comprises 15 residues. The only DNA kept is the CDR3, 45 bases in frame from the first base. CDR1 MDHEN and CDR2 SYDVKM are derived from the germline V gene. After removal of 6 bases from V and 3 bases from J, the junction retains 8 bases not matched to a gene. The immunoSEQ Assay, a bias-controlled multiplex PCR, was used to amplify TCRbeta CDR3 regions from genomic DNA. The authors' pipeline ran thus. Within the assay, amplification of reference gene primers was used to estimate how many nucleated cells each sample contained. To quantify the absolute abundance of each unique TCRbeta CDR3 rearrangement, sequence reads were collapsed and filtered. For each sample, productive Simpson clonality was calculated by taking the square root of Simpson's diversity index across productive rearrangements. Entries here come from immuneACCESS through TCRdb and include only in-frame sequences with V and J called. Some clones fail to appear in such tables; in the studies checked, an unresolved V gene covers under half of the shortfall, and the cause of the remainder is unknown. V and J calls and clone size are as listed in that table; D and trimming were resolved from the DNA. The sample has about 42,000 clones on record, 76% of them singletons. Roughly 7.9% of the sample is taken by the ten largest.

This sample was taken from a study of blood T cell repertoires in COVID-19 (TCRdb year 2020). Regarding the complete study: The collaborator samples originated in the United States, Italy and Spain and spanned the acute and convalescent phases of COVID-19. The material from the prospective study consisted of cDNA or gDNA derived from T cells, B-cell-depleted T cells, or PBMCs. The sample metadata nearly always contained a de-identified subject ID, COVID-19 status, age in years and sex. Subjects who had been exposed to COVID-19, were actively infected with it, or had recovered from it provided the deeply sampled blood TCRbeta repertoires that made up the dataset. HLA class I and class II types, where available, came from metadata supplied by the sample provider rather than from assay-based typing. Samples came from the ongoing ImmuneRACE study (first 160 participants) plus 1,254 subjects from 6 global collaborators. The repertoires were made available in a free public database intended to serve as a resource for research on the immune response to SARS-CoV-2.

Here is what the overall study found, with its caveats: The amount of clinical and demographic metadata varied by source and participant and was provided uncurated.

Each collaborating institution followed its own protocols to collect whole blood in K2EDTA tubes. For TCRbeta analysis, collaborator samples were shipped as frozen whole blood, as isolated PBMCs, or as DNA extracted from either sample type. The receptor comes from a man aged 65 to 79 with active or convalescent COVID-19. The sample comprised peripheral blood. The chain links TRBV28 with TRBJ2-1; 7 middle bases align to TRBD1. The CDR3: CASSHAGTDYNEQFF. The nucleotide sequence reads as follows: TGTGCCAGCAGCCACGCCGGGACAGACTACAATGAGCAGTTCTTC.